The clone carrying this T cell receptor beta chain was seen only a few times. Its specificity is unknown. This specimen belongs to a study of cytomegalovirus exposure and HLA in healthy donors. General study findings and limits: Reportedly, diagnosis of cytomegalovirus status by the classifier showed high specificity and sensitivity.

CDR1 LNHDA and CDR2 SQIVND come from the germline V gene (reference sequence). V lost 3 bases and J 8 bases, leaving 13 bases between the germline ends. This CDR3 is 13 amino acids long. The PCR contained 60 Vbeta and 13 Jbeta primers. Data came from immunoSEQ multiplex PCR; TCRdb stores just in-frame clones and leaves some out. The sample has around 150,000 clones, around 78% seen once. The chain joins TRBV19 to TRBJ1-2; weak D call: TRBD1 (5 bases). The sequence was obtained from a woman in her thirties or forties in good health and CMV-seronegative. Input material: PBMCs. CDR3 loop: CASSMARAEGYTF. In nucleotides, the CDR3 is TGTGCCAGTAGTATGGCCAGGGCTGAAGGCTACACCTTC.